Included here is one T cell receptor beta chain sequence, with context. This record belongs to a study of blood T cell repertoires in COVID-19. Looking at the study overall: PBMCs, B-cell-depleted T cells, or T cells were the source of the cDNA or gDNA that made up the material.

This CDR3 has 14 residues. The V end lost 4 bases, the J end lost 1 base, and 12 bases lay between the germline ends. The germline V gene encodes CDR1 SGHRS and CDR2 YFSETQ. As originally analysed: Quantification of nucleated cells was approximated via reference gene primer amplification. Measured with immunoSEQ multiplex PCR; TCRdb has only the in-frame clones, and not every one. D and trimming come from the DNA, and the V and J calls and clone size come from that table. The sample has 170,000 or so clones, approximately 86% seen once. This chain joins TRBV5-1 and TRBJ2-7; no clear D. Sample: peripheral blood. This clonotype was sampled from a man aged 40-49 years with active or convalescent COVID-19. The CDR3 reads CASSPSSSSYEQYF. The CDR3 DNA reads TGCGCCAGCAGCCCCTCTTCGAGTTCCTACGAGCAGTACTTC.